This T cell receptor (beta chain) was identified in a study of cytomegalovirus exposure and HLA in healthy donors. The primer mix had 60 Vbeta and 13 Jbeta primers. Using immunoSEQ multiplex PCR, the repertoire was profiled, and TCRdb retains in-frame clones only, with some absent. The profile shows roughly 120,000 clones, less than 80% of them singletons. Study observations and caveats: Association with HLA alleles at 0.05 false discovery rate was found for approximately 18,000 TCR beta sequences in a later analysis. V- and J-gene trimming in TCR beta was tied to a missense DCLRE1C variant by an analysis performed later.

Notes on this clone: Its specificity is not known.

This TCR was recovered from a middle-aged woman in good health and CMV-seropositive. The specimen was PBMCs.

CDR3 in amino acids: CASSQVPGTSIFPGELFF. The CDR3 DNA reads TGTGCCAGCAGCCAAGTCCCCGGGACTAGCATTTTCCCCGGGGAGCTGTTTTTT. This chain joins TRBV4-2 and TRBJ2-2; TRBD2 agrees at 9 bases. Germline V gene sequence: CDR1 LGHNA, CDR2 YNFKEQ. V gave up 1 base and J gave up 6 bases; unmatched junction bases: 12. The CDR3 sequence is 18 residues long.